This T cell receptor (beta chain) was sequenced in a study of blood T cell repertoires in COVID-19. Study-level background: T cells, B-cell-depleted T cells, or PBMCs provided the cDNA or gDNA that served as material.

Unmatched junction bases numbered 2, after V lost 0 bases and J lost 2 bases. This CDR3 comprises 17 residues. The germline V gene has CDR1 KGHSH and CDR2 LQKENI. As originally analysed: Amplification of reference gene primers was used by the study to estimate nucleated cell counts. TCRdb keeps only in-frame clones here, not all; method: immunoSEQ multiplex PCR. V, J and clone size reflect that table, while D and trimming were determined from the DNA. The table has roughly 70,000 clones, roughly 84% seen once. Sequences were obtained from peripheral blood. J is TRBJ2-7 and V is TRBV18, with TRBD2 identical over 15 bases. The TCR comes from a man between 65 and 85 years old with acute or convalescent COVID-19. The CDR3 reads CASSPPGLAGGTYEQYF. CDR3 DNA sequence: TGTGCCAGCTCACCACCGGGACTAGCGGGGGGTACCTACGAGCAGTACTTC.